Below are 32 T cell receptor beta chains sequenced from a single sample in a study of blood T cells in healthy people across ages (dated by TCRdb to about 2015). The library was produced with 5' RACE. The sequencer listed for this sample is Illumina HiSeq 2500. The second PCR ran for about 6 to 11 cycles and used a J-beta primer mix along with a sample-barcoded 5' primer. Clones were called with MiXCR by TCRdb after fastp trimmed the public reads at Q25, and only in-frame beta chains were retained. Rows merge per CDR3 protein into single entries with the most common DNA and genes. This sample has fewer than 800,000 distinct CDR3 sequences in its table, and 20% to 25% of those were observed once. The ten top clones hold 9.4% of the sample. The sample also formed part of further work on T cells of mothers and their children.

Sequencing was carried out using blood. The receptor set was obtained from a boy between 10 and 17 years old in good health.

The V and J genes are TRBV4-1 and TRBJ2-5; D may be TRBD1 (6 bases). The J call may be wrong; the DNA end is better matched by TRBJ2-1. Germline V gives CDR1 MGHRA, CDR2 YSYEKL. CDR3 length: 14 amino acids. CDR3 in amino acids: CASSQGTGFNEQFF. The CDR3 DNA is TGCGCCAGCAGCCAAGGAACAGGGTTCAATGAGCAGTTCTTC.

The rearrangement joins TRBV29-1 to TRBJ2-1; D is perhaps TRBD2 (6 bases). V was pared by 5 bases and J by 6 bases, with 17 bases between. Germline V CDR1 and CDR2: SQVTM, ANQGSEA. The length of the CDR3 is 14 residues. The CDR3 DNA follows: TGCAGCGTTCACACGCCGGGACTCTCCAATGAGCAGTTCTTC. This codes for CSVHTPGLSNEQFF.

This clonotype was observed a few times. The rearrangement links TRBV20-1 to TRBJ2-1; 9 nucleotides match TRBD1. The trim removed 0 bases at V and 6 bases at J, leaving 9 bases unmatched. This CDR3 comprises 16 residues. Germline CDR1 and CDR2: DFQATT and SNEGSKA (reference sequence). CDR3 bases: TGCAGTGCTAGAGAGATGGGACAGGGTCTATCCAATGAGCAGTTCTTC. Its protein is CSAREMGQGLSNEQFF.

This clonotype came up a few times. This CDR3 is CATSRDLGSAGNTIYF. CDR3 DNA: TGTGCCACCAGCAGAGATCTTGGGTCCGCTGGAAACACCATATATTTT. The chain is built from TRBV15 and TRBJ1-3; no definite D call. CDR1 and CDR2 from the germline V gene are LNHNV and YYDKDF (reference sequence). There are 16 residues in the CDR3. Deletions cut 0 bases from V and 2 bases from J, with 11 bases between.

This clonotype occurred a few times. V and J are TRBV29-1 and TRBJ2-5, with unresolved D. V was trimmed by 4 bases and J by 1 base, leaving 10 bases between them. The CDR3 extends over 13 amino acids. CDR1 is SQVTM and CDR2 is ANQGSEA in the germline V gene. CDR3 DNA: TGCAGCGTTGTAATGGACCTCCAAGAGACCCAGTACTTC. Translated: CSVVMDLQETQYF. Variable domain in full (rest from reference TRBV29-1 and TRBJ2-5): SAVISQKPSRDICQRGTSLTIQCQVDSQVTMMFWYRQQPGQSLTLIATANQGSEATYESGFVIDKFPISRPNLTFSTLTVSNMSPEDSSIYLCSVVMDLQETQYFGPGTRLLVL.

The chain couples TRBV5-1 to TRBJ2-4, with 8 bases aligning to TRBD2. The J segment lost 10 bases and the V segment lost 0 bases, leaving 6 bases of the junction unmatched. This CDR3 is 14 amino acids long. CDR1 and CDR2 (germline): SGHRS, YFSETQ. The CDR3 region is CASSLVGAGGIQYF. The CDR3 bases are TGCGCCAGCAGCTTGGTTGGCGCGGGAGGTATTCAGTACTTC.

The chain carries TRBV5-1 and TRBJ2-5, with 9 bases identical to TRBD2. The V and J ends lost 5 bases and 2 bases, in that order; junction bases with no gene match: 13. CDR1 SGHRS and CDR2 YFSETQ come from the germline V gene. The CDR3 sequence is 17 residues long. This CDR3 reads CASSHPASGVGQETQYF. DNA of the CDR3: TGCGCCAGCAGTCATCCAGCTAGCGGGGTTGGACAAGAGACCCAGTACTTC.

This sequence joins TRBV5-1 and TRBJ2-3; D possibly corresponds to TRBD1 (6 bases). From germline, CDR1 is SGHRS and CDR2 YFSETQ. Trimming cost V 4 bases and J 2 bases, with 17 bases left between them. The CDR3 has 16 residues. For the CDR3, the DNA is TGCGCCAGCAGCCCGACTCAGGGGACCTTCACAGATACGCAGTATTTT. Its translation: CASSPTQGTFTDTQYF. Full variable domain (remainder filled in from reference TRBV5-1 and TRBJ2-3): KAGVTQTPRYLIKTRGQQVTLSCSPISGHRSVSWYQQTPGQGLQFLFEYFSETQRNKGNFPGRFSGRQFSNSRSEMNVSTLELGDSALYLCASSPTQGTFTDTQYFGPGTRLTVL.

J is TRBJ2-5 and V is TRBV20-1; D is possibly TRBD1 or TRBD2 (5 bases each). The DNA end is more similar to TRBJ2-1, so the J call may be wrong. CDR1 and CDR2 from the germline V gene are DFQATT and SNEGSKA (reference sequence). The CDR3 runs to 11 residues. Written as DNA, the CDR3 is TGCAGTGCTTTGGGGGTGCGGGAGCAGTTCTTC. Its translation is CSALGVREQFF.

This clonotype was counted a few times. V and J are TRBV4-3 and TRBJ2-1; tentative D call: TRBD2 (6 bases). Germline V gene sequence: CDR1 LGHNA, CDR2 YSLEER. V was cut by 0 bases and J by 2 bases, with 11 bases left in between. The CDR3 totals 16 residues. The CDR3 DNA reads as TGCGCCAGCAGCCAAGATGGGGGGTTCCCCTACAATGAGCAGTTCTTC. It codes for CASSQDGGFPYNEQFF.

The V and J genes are TRBV20-1 and TRBJ2-3; no definite D call. CDR1 and CDR2 from the germline V gene are DFQATT and SNEGSKA (reference sequence). The CDR3 is 12 amino acids. The V end lost 3 bases, the J end lost 3 bases, and 7 bases lay between the germline ends. The CDR3 nucleotides are TGCAGTGCTAGTGTGGGGACAGATACGCAGTATTTT. This encodes CSASVGTDTQYF.

The chain couples TRBV7-3 to TRBJ2-5, with TRBD2 matching over 10 bases. CDR3 size: 15 residues. Per the germline V gene, CDR1 is SGHTA and CDR2 is FQGTGA. V lost 5 bases, J lost 5 bases, and 8 bases stayed unmatched. In nucleotides, the CDR3 is TGTGCCAGCAGCGACGGCACTAGCGGGGTGGAGACCCAGTACTTC. This translates into CASSDGTSGVETQYF.

This clonotype was seen a handful of times. The chain has TRBV24-1 and TRBJ2-1; the D gene is possibly TRBD1 (8 bases). Trimming removed 7 bases at V and 8 bases at J, with 14 bases between. Germline CDR1 and CDR2: KGHDR and SFDVKD. The CDR3 length is 13 residues. The CDR3: CATRETGGDEQFF. CDR3 DNA sequence: TGTGCCACCAGGGAAACAGGGGGGGATGAGCAGTTCTTC.

This clonotype showed up just a few times. V usage is TRBV7-2 and J usage is TRBJ2-7; D may be TRBD2 (5 bases). CDR3 length: 12 amino acids. The germline gives CDR1 SGHTA, CDR2 FQGNSA. V lost 5 bases, J lost 8 bases, and 13 bases lay in between. The CDR3 sequence is CASSATNVKQYF. The CDR3 nucleotides read TGTGCCAGCAGCGCGACTAATGTAAAGCAGTACTTC.

This clonotype was picked up a small number of times. V gene TRBV4-1 combines with J gene TRBJ2-5, with D maybe TRBD1 (7 bases). TRBJ2-7 explains the end of the DNA better; the J call may be wrong. The CDR3 extends over 15 amino acids. CDR1 is MGHRA, CDR2 YSYEKL, per germline. The CDR3 nucleotides read TGCGCCAGCAGCCACATCCAGGGGGGTAGCACCGAGCAGTACTTC. Its translation: CASSHIQGGSTEQYF.

This clonotype was counted a few times. One end of the junction is discordant with germline, which a read error may explain. V usage is TRBV5-1 and J usage is TRBJ2-7, with D possibly matching TRBD2 (6 bases). There are 14 residues in the CDR3. Germline CDR1 SGHRS, CDR2 YFSETQ. CDR3 in amino acids: CASSLDGGTYEQHF. The CDR3 region has the DNA TGCGCCAGCAGCTTGGACGGAGGGACCTACGAGCAGCACTTC.

This clonotype was counted between two and nine times. The chain uses TRBV6-1 and TRBJ1-6; D is undetermined. The length of the CDR3 is 16 residues. V lost 1 base to trimming and J lost 7 bases, with 14 bases between them. Looked up from germline, CDR1 is MNHNS and CDR2 is SASEGT. In nucleotides, the CDR3 is TGTGCCAGCAGTGAAGTTGGTGGGCCTCCAAATTCACCCCTCCACTTT. This translates into CASSEVGGPPNSPLHF.

This chain uses TRBV29-1 with TRBJ2-5; possible D gene TRBD1, 5 bases. Judging by the DNA end, TRBJ2-7 fits better; the J call may be wrong. The CDR3 spans 13 residues. The germline V gene has CDR1 SQVTM and CDR2 ANQGSEA. This CDR3 reads CSVTEDLTYEQYF. The CDR3 coding sequence is TGCAGCGTGACAGAAGACCTAACCTACGAGCAGTACTTC.

This clonotype has more than one count but fewer than ten. DNA for the CDR3: TGTGCCAGCCCCCCCCTGAACACCGGGGAGCTGTTTTTT. Amino acids: CASPPLNTGELFF. This chain connects TRBV7-9 to TRBJ2-2, with no clear D. The CDR3 contains 13 residues. With 8 bases removed from V and 1 base from J, the gap between germline ends came to 8 bases. CDR1 is SEHNR, CDR2 FQNEAQ, per germline (reference sequence).

The sample holds a few counts of this clonotype. This chain joins TRBV20-1 and TRBJ2-1; maybe TRBD2 (6 bases). This CDR3 spans 13 amino acids. The V end lost 7 bases, the J end lost 2 bases, and 12 bases lay between the germline ends. Germline lookup yields CDR1 DFQATT and CDR2 SNEGSKA (reference sequence). CDR3 nucleotide sequence: TGCAGTGGGGACTCTCGAACCTACAATGAGCAGTTCTTC. Amino acid sequence: CSGDSRTYNEQFF.

The gene calls are TRBV5-1 and TRBJ2-7; a weak D match, TRBD1 (6 bases). CDR1 is SGHRS and CDR2 is YFSETQ in the germline V gene. Trimming left V 0 bases short and J 3 bases short, with 13 bases between. There are 15 residues in the CDR3. CDR3 residues: CASSLGGGSNYEQYF. The CDR3 DNA is TGCGCCAGCAGCTTGGGTGGGGGCAGCAACTACGAGCAGTACTTC.

This clonotype has more than one count but fewer than ten. The chain is built from TRBV20-1 and TRBJ1-5; D may be TRBD1 (6 bases). CDR1 DFQATT and CDR2 SNEGSKA come from the germline V gene (reference sequence). This CDR3 has 14 amino acids. V lost 5 bases to trimming and J lost 3 bases, with 14 bases between them. This CDR3 reads CSASEGGFNQPQHF. As DNA, the CDR3 is TGCAGTGCTTCGGAGGGGGGGTTCAATCAGCCCCAGCATTTT.

The V gene is TRBV28, the J gene TRBJ1-1, with D possibly TRBD1 on 6 matching bases. The germline V and J ends were trimmed by 7 bases and 6 bases, with 21 bases remaining between them. The CDR3 sequence is 15 residues long. Per germline, CDR1 MDHEN and CDR2 SYDVKM. CDR3 protein: CASTFSDSSNSEAFF. The CDR3 DNA is TGTGCCAGCACCTTCTCGGACAGTTCCAACTCTGAAGCTTTCTTT.

The table lists this clonotype with many counts. The chain joins TRBV3-1 to TRBJ2-5; no clear D. The CDR3 consists of 15 residues. Trimming shortened V by 3 bases and J by 5 bases, and 16 bases separated the two germline ends. Germline lookup yields CDR1 LGHDT and CDR2 YNNKEL (reference sequence). The CDR3 coding sequence is TGTGCCAGCAGCCACCGCATCGATTTGACGGAGACCCAGTACTTC. Translation: CASSHRIDLTETQYF.

This clonotype has more than one count but fewer than ten. The rearrangement links TRBV4-1 to TRBJ2-1; D possibly corresponds to TRBD1 (6 bases). Matching the DNA end better, TRBJ2-7 makes the J call doubtful. The germline CDR1 and CDR2 sequences are MGHRA and YSYEKL. The CDR3 has 16 residues. CDR3 bases: TGCGCCAGCAGCCAAGGGATGACAGGCCTCGGCTACGAGCAGTACTTC. Encoded protein: CASSQGMTGLGYEQYF.

This clonotype occurred a few times. The chain is built from TRBV29-1 and TRBJ1-5, with 7 positions matching TRBD1. V dropped 6 bases and J dropped 3; count of bases not matched to a gene: 5. CDR3 length: 13 residues. Germline values: CDR1 SQVTM, CDR2 ANQGSEA. The CDR3 nucleotides read TGCAGCGTCGGGACAGCTTACAATCAGCCCCAGCATTTT. Its protein is CSVGTAYNQPQHF.

There are a few counts of this clonotype. The J gene is TRBJ1-2, the V gene TRBV5-1, with D possibly matching TRBD1 (5 bases). This CDR3 is 13 amino acids long. V lost 4 bases to trimming and J lost 7 bases, with 14 bases between them. Germline values: CDR1 SGHRS, CDR2 YFSETQ. Here the CDR3 reads CASSPAQGGGYTF. CDR3 sequence (DNA): TGCGCCAGCAGCCCGGCTCAGGGCGGTGGCTACACCTTC.

This clonotype was picked up many times. The chain carries TRBV7-9 and TRBJ1-1; no clear D gene. The CDR3 length is 14 residues. Germline V gene data show CDR1 as SEHNR and CDR2 as FQNEAQ (reference sequence). V shed 0 bases and J shed 0 bases, with 5 bases lying between them. The CDR3 is CASSLAQLNTEAFF. The CDR3 DNA sequence: TGTGCCAGCAGCTTAGCGCAGCTGAACACTGAAGCTTTCTTT.

In this sample, this clonotype turned up a few times. V is TRBV20-1 and J is TRBJ2-1, with 9 bases matching TRBD2. Unmatched junction bases numbered 5, after V lost 4 bases and J lost 1 base. Germline CDR1 reads DFQATT; CDR2 reads SNEGSKA (reference sequence). The CDR3 has 15 amino acids. For the CDR3, the DNA is TGCAGTGCTAACCTGGCGGGGGGGTCCTACAATGAGCAGTTCTTC. Translated: CSANLAGGSYNEQFF.

The chain is built from TRBV4-1 and TRBJ2-7; 11 positions agree with TRBD2. The CDR3 has 15 residues. From germline, CDR1 is MGHRA and CDR2 YSYEKL. The ends lost 1 base at V and 2 bases at J; junction bases unmatched: 1. DNA of the CDR3: TGCGCCAGCAGCCAAGGACTAGCGGGACCCTACGAGCAGTACTTC. Translated: CASSQGLAGPYEQYF.

This clonotype came up a few times. CDR3 sequence (DNA): TGTGCCAGCAGTTACGCCGGGGCGCGTGGCTACACCTTC. Its translation is CASSYAGARGYTF. The rearrangement links TRBV12-3 or TRBV12-4 to TRBJ1-2; maybe TRBD1 (5 bases). The CDR3 runs to 13 residues. V was trimmed by 4 bases and J by 7 bases, leaving 13 bases between them.

The rearrangement links TRBV7-2 to TRBJ2-1; 11 bases map to TRBD2. Germline CDR1 SGHTA, CDR2 FQGNSA. The CDR3 loop spans 16 amino acids. Losses at the gene ends were 1 base for V and 5 bases for J; bases not matched to a gene: 4. CDR3 in DNA: TGTGCCAGCAGCTTAGTGGGGACTAGCGGTAACAATGAGCAGTTCTTC. Its translation: CASSLVGTSGNNEQFF.